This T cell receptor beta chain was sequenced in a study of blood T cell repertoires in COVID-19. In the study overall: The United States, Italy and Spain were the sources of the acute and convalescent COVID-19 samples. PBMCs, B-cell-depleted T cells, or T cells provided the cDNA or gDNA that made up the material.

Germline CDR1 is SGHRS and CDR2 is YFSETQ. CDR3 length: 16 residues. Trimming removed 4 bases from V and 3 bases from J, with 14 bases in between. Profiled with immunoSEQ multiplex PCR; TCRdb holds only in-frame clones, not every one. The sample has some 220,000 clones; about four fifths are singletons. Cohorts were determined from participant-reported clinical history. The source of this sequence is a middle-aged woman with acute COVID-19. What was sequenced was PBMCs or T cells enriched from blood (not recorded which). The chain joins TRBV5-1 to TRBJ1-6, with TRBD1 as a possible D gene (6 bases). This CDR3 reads CASSKDSSFYNSPLHF. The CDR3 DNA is TGCGCCAGCAGCAAGGACAGCTCTTTCTATAATTCACCCCTCCACTTT. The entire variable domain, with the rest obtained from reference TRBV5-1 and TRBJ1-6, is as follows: KAGVTQTPRYLIKTRGQQVTLSCSPISGHRSVSWYQQTPGQGLQFLFEYFSETQRNKGNFPGRFSGRQFSNSRSEMNVSTLELGDSALYLCASSKDSSFYNSPLHFGNGTRLTVT.